One sample yielded the 22 T cell receptor beta chains listed below, sequenced in a study of vaccination effects on CD4 cells after COVID-19. The data were produced by immunoSEQ multiplex PCR, yet TCRdb's version contains in-frame clones alone and is incomplete. This table holds fewer than 75,000 clones, 78% found once. These TCRs are of unknown antigen specificity. Researchers isolated CD4+ T cells once less than 13 days of culture had elapsed. Participants got two doses of BNT162b2 or mRNA-1273 vaccine. The source material was CD4+ T cells from PBMCs cultured without peptide, sampled after COVID-19 vaccination. These receptors originate from a human donor who received a COVID-19 vaccine.

This chain links TRBV7-9 with TRBJ2-7, with D tentatively TRBD1 (8 bases). CDR1 and CDR2 (germline): SEHNR, FQNEAQ (reference sequence). V was clipped by 2 bases and J by 5 bases, with 16 bases between them. The CDR3 is 15 amino acids. The chain's CDR3 is CASSLYTGGVHEQYF. DNA for the CDR3: TGTGCCAGCAGCTTATATACAGGGGGGGTCCACGAGCAGTACTTC.

The chain couples TRBV7-9 to TRBJ2-3; the match to TRBD2 covers 10 bases. Germline V gene lookup returns CDR1 SEHNR and CDR2 FQNEAQ (reference sequence). Unmatched junction bases numbered 2, after V lost 1 base and J lost 4 bases. The CDR3 has 15 residues. CDR3 sequence (DNA): TGTGCCAGCAGCTTAGGGGGGACTAGCGCAGATACGCAGTATTTT. It is translated as CASSLGGTSADTQYF.

V and J are TRBV7-9 and TRBJ2-1; 11 bases map to TRBD2. The CDR3 runs to 15 residues. CDR1 is SEHNR, CDR2 FQNEAQ, per germline (reference sequence). Unmatched junction bases numbered 7, after V lost 6 bases and J lost 6 bases. This CDR3 is CASRKGLAELNEQFF. The DNA of the CDR3 is TGTGCCAGCAGAAAGGGACTAGCGGAACTCAATGAGCAGTTCTTC. Variable domain in full (rest from reference TRBV7-9 and TRBJ2-1): DTGVSQNPRHKITKRGQNVTFRCDPISEHNRLYWYRQTLGQGPEFLTYFQNEAQLEKSRLLSDRFSAERPKGSFSTLEIQRTEQGDSAMYLCASRKGLAELNEQFFGPGTRLTVL.

The chain recombines TRBV21-1 with TRBJ2-7. TRBV21-1 counts as a pseudogene. The length of the CDR3 is 14 residues. The CDR3 loop is CASSEAGRVYEQYF. For the CDR3, the DNA is TGTGCCAGCAGCGAAGCCGGCAGAGTCTACGAGCAGTACTTC.

This clone was detected only a few times. The rearrangement uses TRBV6-5 and TRBJ2-7; possibly TRBD1 for D (6 bases). The CDR3 sequence is 12 residues long. Trimming stripped 6 bases from V and 4 bases from J, with 10 bases between. Germline V lookup: CDR1 MNHEY, CDR2 SVGAGI. In nucleotides, the CDR3 is TGTGCCAGCAGATCCGGGACATACGAGCAGTACTTC. Translating it yields CASRSGTYEQYF.

This clone appeared a few times. The V and J genes are TRBV7-9 and TRBJ1-2, with 9 bases fitting TRBD1. The V gene's germline CDR1 is SEHNR and CDR2 FQNEAQ (reference sequence). Unmatched junction bases numbered 9, after V lost 5 bases and J lost 8 bases. CDR3 length: 14 amino acids. The CDR3 sequence is CASSTSQGAGGYTF. DNA for the CDR3: TGTGCCAGCAGCACCTCACAGGGGGCTGGCGGCTACACCTTC.

The chain links TRBV3-1 (or the pseudogene TRBV3-2) to TRBJ2-1, with 10 bases fitting TRBD2. V gave up 8 bases and J gave up 3 bases; unmatched junction bases: 13. The CDR3 contains 17 residues. Per germline, CDR1 LGHDT and CDR2 YNNKEL (reference sequence). CDR3 nucleotides: TGTGCCAGCCGCGGGGCACCTCCTAGCGGGGGCTACAATGAGCAGTTCTTC. This codes for CASRGAPPSGGYNEQFF.

The chain employs TRBV11-2 and TRBJ2-2, with D uncertain. Trimming shortened V by 6 bases and J by 4 bases, and 12 bases separated the two germline ends. Germline assignment: CDR1 SGHAT and CDR2 FQNNGV. CDR3 length: 14 amino acids. The CDR3 reads CASSKMVTTGELFF. CDR3 in DNA: TGTGCCAGCAGTAAGATGGTAACCACCGGGGAGCTGTTTTTT.

This clone was seen once. J is TRBJ2-5 and V is TRBV30; possible D gene TRBD2, 7 bases. Looked up from germline, CDR1 is GTSNPN and CDR2 is SVGIG (reference sequence). This CDR3 comprises 15 residues. The V end lost 0 bases, the J end lost 5 bases, and 16 bases lay between the germline ends. The CDR3 DNA sequence: TGTGCCTGGAGTGTAGGTGGGGGGGCCTGGGAGACCCAGTACTTC. This encodes CAWSVGGGAWETQYF.

The genes are TRBV7-9 and TRBJ2-1; 8 bases are shared with TRBD1. The V gene's germline CDR1 is SEHNR and CDR2 FQNEAQ (reference sequence). The CDR3 totals 15 residues. The trim removed 5 bases at V and 5 bases at J, leaving 8 bases unmatched. DNA of the CDR3: TGTGCCAGCAGCAGCCGACAGGGGCTCAACAATGAGCAGTTCTTC. Its translation is CASSSRQGLNNEQFF.

The chain is built from TRBV19 and TRBJ2-6; D tentatively fits TRBD1 or TRBD2 (5 bases each). Trimming took off 4 bases at V and 0 bases at J, with 19 bases between the two ends. This CDR3 has 19 amino acids. The germline CDR1 and CDR2 sequences are LNHDA and SQIVND (reference sequence). CDR3 loop: CASSRYPGRSGSGANVLTF. The CDR3 DNA reads as TGTGCCAGTAGTAGGTACCCGGGACGTTCAGGCTCTGGGGCCAACGTCCTGACTTTC.

The chain is built from TRBV10-1 and TRBJ2-6, with TRBD2 matching 7 bases. Germline loops: CDR1 WNHNN, CDR2 SYGVQD (reference sequence). The CDR3 is 17 residues long. Trimming at V came to 0 bases and at J to 0 bases, leaving 2 bases not matched to a gene. Here the CDR3 DNA reads TGCGCCAGCAGTGAGTCGCTAGCGGACTCTGGGGCCAACGTCCTGACTTTC. This encodes CASSESLADSGANVLTF.

The rearrangement links TRBV19 to TRBJ1-4; D gene ambiguous. The germline V and J ends were trimmed by 4 bases and 0 bases, with 6 bases remaining between them. This CDR3 contains 14 residues. Germline CDR1 LNHDA, CDR2 SQIVND (reference sequence). The CDR3 spells CASSNSATNEKLFF. For the CDR3, the DNA is TGTGCCAGTAGTAACAGTGCAACTAATGAAAAACTGTTTTTT.

This sequence joins TRBV20-1 and TRBJ1-1; no definite D call. Between the trimmed V and J ends, which lost 3 bases and 8 bases, there was a span of 10 bases. The CDR3 extends over 11 amino acids. CDR1 is DFQATT and CDR2 is SNEGSKA in the germline V gene (reference sequence). Here the CDR3 DNA reads TGCAGTGCTAGCTCCCGAGGCGAAGCTTTCTTT. Translation: CSASSRGEAFF.

The V call is TRBV30, the J call TRBJ1-5; 7 positions match TRBD1. CDR3 length: 13 amino acids. Germline CDR1 is GTSNPN and CDR2 is SVGIG (reference sequence). Trimming at V came to 5 bases and at J to 3 bases, leaving 4 bases not matched to a gene. The CDR3 DNA is TGTGCCTGGGGGACAGCACACAATCAGCCCCAGCATTTT. Translating gives CAWGTAHNQPQHF.

This chain joins TRBV6-2 or TRBV6-3 and TRBJ1-2; D is perhaps TRBD1 (6 bases). Looked up from germline, CDR1 is MNHEY and CDR2 is SVGEGT. The germline V and J ends were trimmed by 5 bases and 1 base, with 14 bases remaining between them. This CDR3 region has 15 residues. CDR3 sequence (DNA): TGTGCCAGCAGTCTCCGAGGGGGGAGTAACTATGGCTACACCTTC. It encodes CASSLRGGSNYGYTF.

V is TRBV19 and J is TRBJ1-3; TRBD1 aligns across 7 bases. Germline V lookup: CDR1 LNHDA, CDR2 SQIVND (reference sequence). The CDR3 sequence is 13 residues long. V was pared by 9 bases and J by 0 bases, with 2 bases of the junction left unmatched. CDR3: CASRQGSGNTIYF. In DNA, the CDR3 is TGTGCCAGCAGACAGGGCTCTGGAAACACCATATATTTT.

V is TRBV6-5 and J is TRBJ1-2; D gene ambiguous. Germline loops: CDR1 MNHEY, CDR2 SVGAGI. The CDR3 totals 15 residues. Deletions cut 6 bases from V and 4 bases from J, with 18 bases between. CDR3 loop: CASRTEAGRIYGYTF. For the CDR3, the DNA is TGTGCCAGCAGAACCGAAGCCGGACGGATCTATGGCTACACCTTC.

The chain is built from TRBV2 and TRBJ1-2; D possibly corresponds to TRBD1 (6 bases). V was shortened by 6 bases and J by 7 bases, with 21 bases between the two germline ends. The CDR3 runs 15 residues. The germline V gene encodes CDR1 SNHLY and CDR2 FYNNEI. The CDR3: CASSSLVQGRGGYTF. CDR3 sequence (DNA): TGTGCCAGCAGCTCCCTCGTACAGGGTAGGGGTGGCTACACCTTC.

The gene calls are TRBV27 and TRBJ2-1, with TRBD1 as a possible D gene (5 bases). CDR1 is MNHEY, CDR2 SMNVEV, per germline (reference sequence). V lost 3 bases and J 7 bases, leaving 13 bases between the germline ends. This CDR3 spans 14 amino acids. CDR3 in amino acids: CASSFGQGKNEQFF. CDR3 nucleotide sequence: TGTGCCAGCAGTTTCGGGCAGGGAAAGAATGAGCAGTTCTTC.

CDR3 in amino acids: CASSTPGTGGFHSYNEQFF. The CDR3 nucleotides are TGTGCCAGCAGTACCCCCGGGACAGGGGGCTTCCACTCCTACAATGAGCAGTTCTTC. V usage is TRBV28 and J usage is TRBJ2-1; 12 nucleotides match TRBD1. Per the germline V gene, CDR1 is MDHEN and CDR2 is SYDVKM. J was trimmed by 0 bases and V by 5 bases; bases with no gene match: 11. The CDR3 is 19 amino acids.

CDR3: CASSESNTEAFF. CDR3 nucleotide sequence: TGTGCCAGCAGTGAGAGCAACACTGAAGCTTTCTTT. V is TRBV2 and J is TRBJ1-1; D uncertain. Deletions cut 3 bases from V and 2 bases from J, with 4 bases between. CDR1 and CDR2 from the germline V gene are SNHLY and FYNNEI. This CDR3 spans 12 amino acids.